A single T cell receptor (beta chain) is shown here with its context. Its antigen remains unidentified. The entry originates in a study of T cells in Graves' hyperthyroidism and ophthalmopathy. Study observations and caveats: A model built on 13 V-J features separated ophthalmopathy from stable hyperthyroidism. Model output signaled ophthalmopathy a median about seven months ahead of onset. The blood repertoire included most of the expanded thyroid clonotypes above 0.001.

The CDR3 is 15 amino acids. V was pared by 3 bases and J by 3 bases, with 15 bases between. Germline CDR1 DFQATT, CDR2 SNEGSKA (reference sequence). There were TCR beta CDR3 regions amplified from RNA transcripts. RT-PCR in the first round (using the HTBI primer set) targeted the TCR CDR3. TCRdb ran MiXCR on the multiplex PCR reads and lists one entry per CDR3 protein. The sample shows 500,000 to 800,000 distinct CDR3 sequences, 40% to 55% of them seen only once. Sequenced input: peripheral blood or thyroid tissue (not recorded which). The chain joins TRBV20-1 to TRBJ1-5; D might be TRBD1 (6 bases). This TCR came from an adult man with Graves' disease, either hyperthyroidism or ophthalmopathy (not recorded which). CDR3 residues: CSARAQGRINQPQHF. As DNA, the CDR3 is TGCAGTGCTAGGGCCCAGGGGAGGATCAATCAGCCCCAGCATTTT.